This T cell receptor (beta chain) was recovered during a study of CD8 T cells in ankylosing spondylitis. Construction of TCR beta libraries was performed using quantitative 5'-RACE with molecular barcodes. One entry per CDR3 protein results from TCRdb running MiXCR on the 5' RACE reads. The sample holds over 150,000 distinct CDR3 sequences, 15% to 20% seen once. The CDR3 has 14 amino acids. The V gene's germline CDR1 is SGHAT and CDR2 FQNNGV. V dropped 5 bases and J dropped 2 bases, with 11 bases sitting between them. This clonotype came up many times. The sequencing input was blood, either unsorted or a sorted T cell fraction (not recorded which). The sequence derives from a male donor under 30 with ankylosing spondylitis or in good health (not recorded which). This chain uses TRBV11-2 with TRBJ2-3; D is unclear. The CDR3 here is CASSRVRSTDTQYF. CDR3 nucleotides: TGTGCCAGCAGCCGGGTGCGGTCCACAGATACGCAGTATTTT.